This T cell receptor beta chain was sequenced in a study of shared clonotypes between healthy human individuals. Points from the study as a whole: Tissues were not sampled, only blood, and their repertoires likely differ.

About this clone itself: What it binds is not known.

Only CD45RO-negative cells positively selected for CCR7 counted as naive CD8 cells, so terminally differentiated effector memory CD45RA+ cells were excluded. The assay used deep level. Replicate PCRs from sorted subsets contained approximately 220 ng DNA, which is roughly 30,000 T cell genomes. Profiled with immunoSEQ multiplex PCR; TCRdb holds only in-frame clones, not every one. The repertoire holds about 2.1 million clones, with 93% as singletons. Germline V CDR1 and CDR2: GTSNPN, SVGIG (reference sequence). This CDR3 comprises 14 residues. V lost 1 base, J lost 5 bases, and 15 bases lay in between.

The chain uses TRBV30 and TRBJ2-7; the D is unclear. The sequence was obtained from a young man in good health. Some clones in this sample may be carry-over from other donors' samples. Sequencing input: naive CD8+ T cells from PBMCs. The CDR3 is CAWSALRLSNEQYF. The DNA for the CDR3 is TGTGCCTGGAGTGCTCTACGGTTATCAAACGAGCAGTACTTC.